This T cell receptor (beta chain) was obtained from a study of shared clonotypes between healthy human individuals. The authors split each subset's genomic DNA evenly across several immunoSEQ plates. The method was immunoSEQ multiplex PCR; TCRdb's version includes in-frame clones alone and lacks a portion of them. This sample yields 2.3 million or so clones, of which more than 85% are seen a single time; about 0.39% belongs to the top ten. The CDR3 spans 15 residues. Germline V gives CDR1 SNHLY, CDR2 FYNNEI. Trimming cost V 8 bases and J 3 bases; bases outside gene matches: 10. The investigators split CD4+ cells into a CD45RA+ naive subset and a CD45RA-negative memory subset.

V usage is TRBV2 and J usage is TRBJ2-1; TRBD1 aligns across 7 bases. The source of this sequence is a man aged 18 to 35 in good health. Some clones in this sample may be carry-over from other donors' samples. Sequenced input: naive CD4+ T cells from PBMCs. The subset: CD45RA+ positively selected. Here the CDR3 reads CASHSQGTSYNEQFF. CDR3 sequence (DNA): TGTGCCAGCCATTCACAGGGGACGAGCTACAATGAGCAGTTCTTC.